The T cell receptor (beta chain) described here comes from a study of CD8 T cells in ankylosing spondylitis. Turning to this clonotype: The target antigen is unknown.

The CDR3 is 13 residues long. Looked up from germline, CDR1 is MNHEY and CDR2 is SMNVEV (reference sequence). V lost 2 bases, J lost 5 bases, and 10 bases lay in between. MiXCR, applied by TCRdb to the 5' RACE reads, yields one record per CDR3 protein. This sample yields approximately 300,000 distinct CDR3 sequences, of which roughly 8% are seen a single time; 14% to 15% belongs to the top ten. Findings and limits, study-wide: For ankylosing spondylitis blood, a TCR beta motif of under ten highly homologous variants appeared characteristic. Reports say disease-linked clones showed up significantly more in matched ankylosing spondylitis synovial fluid.

This sequence was found in a male donor with ankylosing spondylitis. The source material was blood, either unsorted or a sorted T cell fraction (not recorded which). J is TRBJ2-7 and V is TRBV27; TRBD2 might be the D (5 bases). The CDR3 protein is CASSLMAGHEQYF. CDR3 sequence (DNA): TGTGCCAGCAGTTTAATGGCGGGCCACGAGCAGTACTTC.